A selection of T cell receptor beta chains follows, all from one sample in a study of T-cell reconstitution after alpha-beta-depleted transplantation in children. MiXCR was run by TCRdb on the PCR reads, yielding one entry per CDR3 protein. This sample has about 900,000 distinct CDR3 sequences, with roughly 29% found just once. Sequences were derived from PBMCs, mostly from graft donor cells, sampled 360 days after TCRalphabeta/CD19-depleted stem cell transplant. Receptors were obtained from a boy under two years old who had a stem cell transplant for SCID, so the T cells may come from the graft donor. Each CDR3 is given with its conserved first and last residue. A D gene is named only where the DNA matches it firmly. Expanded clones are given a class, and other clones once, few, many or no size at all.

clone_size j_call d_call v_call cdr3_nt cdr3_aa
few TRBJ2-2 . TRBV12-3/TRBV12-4 TGTGCCAGCAGTCCAGTTAACACCGGGGAGCTGTTTTTT CASSPVNTGELFF
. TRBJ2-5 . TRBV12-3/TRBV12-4 TGTGCCAGTAACTACAGGGAAGGGGAGACCCAGTACTTC CASNYREGETQYF
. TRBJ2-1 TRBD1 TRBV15 TGTGCCACCAGCAGAGATATGAGAAGGGACAGGGGTGGAAATGAGCAGTTCTTC CATSRDMRRDRGGNEQFF
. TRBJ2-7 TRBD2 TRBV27 TGTGCCAGCAGTTTTAGCGGGCCTAGCTACGAGCAGTACTTC CASSFSGPSYEQYF
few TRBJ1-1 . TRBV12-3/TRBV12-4 TGTGCCAGCAGCCCCGTCTTCACTGAAGCTTTCTTT CASSPVFTEAFF
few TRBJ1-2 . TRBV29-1 TGCAGCGTTTTCGGGAATCCTACTGGCTACACCTTC CSVFGNPTGYTF
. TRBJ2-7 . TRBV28 TGTGCCAGCAGTCTCAGGGGAGTGTCCCTCTACGAGCAGTACTTC CASSLRGVSLYEQYF
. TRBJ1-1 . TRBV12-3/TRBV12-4 TGTGCCAGCTGGTGGCAGGTGAACACTGAAGCTTTCTTT CASWWQVNTEAFF
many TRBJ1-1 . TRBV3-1 TGTGCCAGCAGCCAAGGAGGAACTGAAGCTTTCTTT CASSQGGTEAFF
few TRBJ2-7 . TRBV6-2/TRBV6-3 TGTGCCAGCAGTTACGTCGGGGCTACATACGAGCAGTACTTC CASSYVGATYEQYF
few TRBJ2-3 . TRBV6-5 TGTGCCAGCAGTTACGACGGTAATAGGGCAGATACGCAGTATTTT CASSYDGNRADTQYF
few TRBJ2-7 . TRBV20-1 TGCAGTGCTAGAGGGCCCCTTTACGAGCAGTACTTC CSARGPLYEQYF
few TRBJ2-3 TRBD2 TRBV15 TGTGCCACCAGCGTTCAAATCGGGGGGGCCCTGGATACGCAGTATTTT CATSVQIGGALDTQYF
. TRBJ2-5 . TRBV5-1 TGCGCCAGCAGCTTGGCCTTAGAGGGGCCCCAAGAGACCCAGTACTTC CASSLALEGPQETQYF
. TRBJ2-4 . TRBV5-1 TGCGCCAGCAGCGTGGACTTGTCAAACATTCAGTACTTC CASSVDLSNIQYF
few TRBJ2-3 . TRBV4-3 TGCGCCAGCAGCCGGCAGGGCCGACTAGGGGCCACAGATACGCAGTATTTT CASSRQGRLGATDTQYF
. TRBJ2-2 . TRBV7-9 TGTGCCAGCAGCTTCCCACACAGGGCCCAGAACACCGGGGAGCTGTTTTTT CASSFPHRAQNTGELFF
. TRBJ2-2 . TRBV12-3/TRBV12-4 TGTGCCAGCACCACCGAGAACACCGGGGAGCTGTTTTTT CASTTENTGELFF
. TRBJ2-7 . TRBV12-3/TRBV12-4 TGTGCCAGCAGTCCCAAGACACCAACCTACGAGCAGTACTTC CASSPKTPTYEQYF
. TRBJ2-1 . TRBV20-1 TGCAGTGCTAGCGGACGTACCTACAATGAGCAGTTCTTC CSASGRTYNEQFF
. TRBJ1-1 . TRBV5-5 TGTGCCAGCAGCTTGGTTGGCAGGGGTGATAGGAACACTGAAGCTTTCTTT CASSLVGRGDRNTEAFF
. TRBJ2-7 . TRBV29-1 TGCAGCGCCCTAAAGCCCGGTTTCGGGGCCGCCTACGAGCAGTACTTC CSALKPGFGAAYEQYF
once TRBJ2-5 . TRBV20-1 TGCAGTGCACCCGCGGGCCAAGAGACCCAGTACTTC CSAPAGQETQYF
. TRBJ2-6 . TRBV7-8 TGTGCCAGCAGCTTATTGAGGGGACTGAAGGAGACTGGGGCCAACGTCCTGACTTTC CASSLLRGLKETGANVLTF
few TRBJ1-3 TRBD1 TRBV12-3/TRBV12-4 TGTGCCAGCAGCCCGTTGCCGGGACAGGGCTCTGGAAACACCATATATTTT CASSPLPGQGSGNTIYF
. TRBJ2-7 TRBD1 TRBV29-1 TGCAGCGTTGACGGGGACAGGGGTCCCGAGCAGTACTTC CSVDGDRGPEQYF
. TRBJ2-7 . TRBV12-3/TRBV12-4 TGTGCCAGCAGTTTGGTAGTAAGGCCCTACGAGCAGTACTTC CASSLVVRPYEQYF
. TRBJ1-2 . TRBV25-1 TGTGCCAGCAGTGATAAGGGGGACTACGGCTACACCTTC CASSDKGDYGYTF
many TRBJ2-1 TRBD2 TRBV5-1 TGCGCCAGCAGCTTCCGGGGGGATGAGCAGTTCTTC CASSFRGDEQFF
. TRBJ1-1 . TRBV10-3 TGTGCCATCAGTGAGTGGCCGTCGGATGAAGCTTTCTTT CAISEWPSDEAFF
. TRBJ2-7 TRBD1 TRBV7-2 TGTGCCAGCAGCCCTCGGACAGGAAAAGGGAAAGAGCAGTACTTC CASSPRTGKGKEQYF